The clone carrying this T cell receptor beta chain was found once. This entry is derived from a study of preoperative IRX-2 immunotherapy in early breast cancer. Germline V lookup: CDR1 LNHDA, CDR2 SQIVND (reference sequence). V lost 3 bases to trimming and J lost 8 bases; unmatched junction nucleotides: 6. The CDR3 is 15 residues long. Some clones are missing from TCRdb's copy, which holds only in-frame ones; the method was immunoSEQ multiplex PCR. The sample has around 62,000 clones, roughly 95% seen once. Treatment denoted: preoperative locoregional IRX-2 cytokine immunotherapy. Preoperative locoregional IRX-2 cytokine immunotherapy was tested in the phase Ib source study.

The specimen was obtained from a patient treated with IRX-2 immunotherapy. The clonotype comes from a human donor with breast cancer. This sequence joins TRBV19 and TRBJ2-1; 11 nucleotides agree with TRBD1. The DNA of the CDR3 is TGTGCCAGTAGTATTTCGGGACAGGGGGGCCATGAGCAGTTCTTC. Translating it yields CASSISGQGGHEQFF.